This T cell receptor (beta chain) was retrieved from a study of T cell therapy after organ transplantation. Comment on this clone: Its antigen is not known.

Method: immunoSEQ multiplex PCR; TCRdb's copy keeps in-frame clones and lacks some. The repertoire consists of 1,500 to 2,000 clones, with roughly 80% occurring once and the leading ten covering over 15%. General study points: In nonresponders, large pretherapy expansions changed minimally after therapy. Few nonresponder expansions may reflect low coverage from poor CD8+ yield.

From germline, CDR1 is SGHDT and CDR2 YYEEEE. The CDR3 loop spans 13 amino acids. The ends lost 6 bases at V and 11 bases at J; junction bases unmatched: 10. The genes are TRBV5-6 and TRBJ1-2; 10 bases fit TRBD1. The specimen was CD8+ T cells from blood, collected before autologous CMV-specific T cell therapy. The clonotype originates from a human patient who had received a solid organ transplant and had CMV disease. CDR3 bases: TGTGCCAGCACGGTCGGGACAGGGGTAGGGTACACCTTC. Translation: CASTVGTGVGYTF.